This T cell receptor (beta chain) was profiled in a study of blood T cell repertoires in COVID-19. The wider study: Sites across the United States, Italy and Spain contributed samples from acute and convalescent COVID-19.

For recovered donors of Cohort 3, there were two negative PCRs, clearance, or symptom resolution. Clones were sequenced by immunoSEQ multiplex PCR, and TCRdb holds only the in-frame ones, with some missing. The table has 300,000 to 350,000 clones, 87% seen once. The germline V gene encodes CDR1 LNHDA and CDR2 SQIVND (reference sequence). There are 14 residues in the CDR3. Deletions cut 4 bases from V and 6 bases from J, with 14 bases between. The chain joins TRBV19 to TRBJ2-3; maybe TRBD1 (6 bases). The specimen was PBMCs or T cells enriched from blood (not recorded which). This sequence originates from a young woman who had recovered from COVID-19. Written as DNA, the CDR3 is TGTGCCAGTAGTACCGGACAGAATACGGATACGCAGTATTTT. Its translation: CASSTGQNTDTQYF.